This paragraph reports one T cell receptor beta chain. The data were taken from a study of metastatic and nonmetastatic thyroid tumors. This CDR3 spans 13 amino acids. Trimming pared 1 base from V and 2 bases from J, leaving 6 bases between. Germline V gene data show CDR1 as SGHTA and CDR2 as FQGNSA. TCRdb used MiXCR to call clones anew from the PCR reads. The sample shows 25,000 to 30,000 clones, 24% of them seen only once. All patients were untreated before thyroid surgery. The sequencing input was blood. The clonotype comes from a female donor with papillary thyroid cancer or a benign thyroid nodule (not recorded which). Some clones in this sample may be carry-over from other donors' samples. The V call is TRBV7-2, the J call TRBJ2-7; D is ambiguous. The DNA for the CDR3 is TGTGCCAGCAGCTTAGTGCAGACCTACGAGCAGTACTTC. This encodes CASSLVQTYEQYF.